This paragraph reports one T cell receptor (beta chain). Sample time point: week 3, after first cycle of checkpoint inhibitor. Response was assessed by RECIST 1.1 at 12 weeks, except a couple of rapid progressors. Patients with prior systemic cancer treatment, concomitant immunosuppressants, or other active malignancies were excluded. The entry originates in a study of blood T cell dynamics during melanoma immunotherapy. The length of the CDR3 is 16 residues. V trimming: 2 bases; J trimming: 3 bases; junction bases outside the gene matches: 6. Germline CDR1 is SEHNR and CDR2 is FQNEAQ (reference sequence). A fixed DNA input of 300 to 350 ng was used per bulk PBMC sample. This table comes from immunoSEQ multiplex PCR, and its TCRdb copy is limited to in-frame clones, with some not included. Among roughly 12,000 clones, 80% to 85% were seen once, and the ten largest hold 15%.

Sequencing used blood, obtained from a patient treated with checkpoint blockade. The genes are TRBV7-9 and TRBJ2-2; 7 nucleotides line up with TRBD2. This TCR was recovered from a human donor with melanoma. CDR3 coding DNA: TGTGCCAGCAGCTTATGGGGACTAAGGGACACCGGGGAGCTGTTTTTT. Encoded protein: CASSLWGLRDTGELFF. The variable domain in full, with the rest retrieved from reference TRBV7-9 and TRBJ2-2, is DTGVSQNPRHKITKRGQNVTFRCDPISEHNRLYWYRQTLGQGPEFLTYFQNEAQLEKSRLLSDRFSAERPKGSFSTLEIQRTEQGDSAMYLCASSLWGLRDTGELFFGEGSRLTVL.